A single count supports the clone carrying this T cell receptor beta chain. The data stem from a study of T cell responses to AZD1222 COVID-19 vaccine. Only in-frame clones appear in the TCRdb table, and some are missing; sequencing was by immunoSEQ multiplex PCR. The sample holds under 130,000 clones, roughly nine tenths seen once. The starting material was peripheral blood, obtained 28 days after the second AZD1222 dose. This sequence originates from an adult who received the AZD1222 COVID-19 vaccine.

The CDR3 sequence is CASSARQGAYEQYF. The CDR3 DNA follows: TGTGCCAGCAGCGCCAGACAGGGTGCCTACGAGCAGTACTTC. This rearrangement joins TRBV9 to TRBJ2-7; 7 nucleotides line up with TRBD1. The V gene's germline CDR1 is SGDLS and CDR2 YYNGEE. The CDR3 consists of 14 residues. V trimming: 3 bases; J trimming: 2 bases; junction bases outside the gene matches: 5. The full variable domain, completed using reference TRBV9 and TRBJ2-7, is DSGVTQTPKHLITATGQRVTLRCSPRSGDLSVYWYQQSLDQGLQFLIQYYNGEERAKGNILERFSAQQFPDLHSELNLSSLELGDSALYFCASSARQGAYEQYFGPGTRLTVT.